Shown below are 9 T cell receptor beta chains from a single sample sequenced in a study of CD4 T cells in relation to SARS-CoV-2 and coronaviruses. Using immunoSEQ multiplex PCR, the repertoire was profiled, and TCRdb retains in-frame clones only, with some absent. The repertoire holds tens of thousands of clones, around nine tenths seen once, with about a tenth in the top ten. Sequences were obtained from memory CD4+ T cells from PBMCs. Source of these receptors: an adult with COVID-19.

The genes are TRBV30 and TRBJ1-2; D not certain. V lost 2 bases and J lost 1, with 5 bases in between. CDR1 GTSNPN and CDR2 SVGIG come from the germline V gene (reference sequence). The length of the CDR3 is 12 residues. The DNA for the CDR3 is TGTGCCTGGAGTAATGTTAACTATGGCTACACCTTC. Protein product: CAWSNVNYGYTF.

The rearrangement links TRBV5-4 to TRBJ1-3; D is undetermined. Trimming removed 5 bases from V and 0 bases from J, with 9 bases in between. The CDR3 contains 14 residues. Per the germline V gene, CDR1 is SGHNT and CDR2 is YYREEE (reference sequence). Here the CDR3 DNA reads TGTGCCAGCAGACCGGAGGGCTCTGGAAACACCATATATTTT. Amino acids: CASRPEGSGNTIYF.

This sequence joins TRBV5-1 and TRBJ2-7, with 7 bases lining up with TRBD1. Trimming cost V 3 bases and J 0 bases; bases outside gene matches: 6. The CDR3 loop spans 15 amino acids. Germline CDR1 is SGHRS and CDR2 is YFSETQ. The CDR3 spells CASSSTGQSSYEQYF. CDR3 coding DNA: TGCGCCAGCAGCTCTACGGGACAGAGCTCCTACGAGCAGTACTTC.

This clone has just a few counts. The DNA for the CDR3 is TGTGCCAGCGGCCTAGCTGGGAATGAGCAGTTCTTC. This gives the protein CASGLAGNEQFF. This sequence joins TRBV6-4 and TRBJ2-1, with D possibly being TRBD2 (5 bases). The CDR3 is 12 residues long. CDR1 is MRHNA, CDR2 SNTAGT, per germline. V was shortened by 8 bases and J by 7 bases, with 12 bases between the two germline ends.

The CDR3 region has the DNA TGTGCCAGCAAAAATTTGAAGGGACAAGGGGCCTCTGGGGCCAACGTCCTGACTTTC. Translating gives CASKNLKGQGASGANVLTF. This chain links TRBV2 with TRBJ2-6, with a tentative D call TRBD1 (6 bases). The CDR3 loop spans 19 amino acids. The ends were cut back, 7 bases at V and 0 bases at J, with 22 bases in the middle. Germline V gene data show CDR1 as SNHLY and CDR2 as FYNNEI. Together with reference TRBV2 and TRBJ2-6, the CDR3 gives the full variable domain: EPEVTQTPSHQVTQMGQEVILRCVPISNHLYFYWYRQILGQKVEFLVSFYNNEISEKSEIFDDQFSVERPDGSNFTLKIRSTKLEDSAMYFCASKNLKGQGASGANVLTFGAGSRLTVL.

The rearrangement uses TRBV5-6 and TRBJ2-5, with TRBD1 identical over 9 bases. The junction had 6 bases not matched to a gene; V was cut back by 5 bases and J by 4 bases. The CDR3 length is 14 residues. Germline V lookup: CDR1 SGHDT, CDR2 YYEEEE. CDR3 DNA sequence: TGTGCCAGCAGGACACTGGACAGGGGAGAGACCCAGTACTTC. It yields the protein CASRTLDRGETQYF. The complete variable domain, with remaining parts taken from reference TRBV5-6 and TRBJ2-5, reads DAGVTQSPTHLIKTRGQQVTLRCSPKSGHDTVSWYQQALGQGPQFIFQYYEEEERQRGNFPDRFSGHQFPNYSSELNVNALLLGDSALYLCASRTLDRGETQYFGPGTRLLVL.

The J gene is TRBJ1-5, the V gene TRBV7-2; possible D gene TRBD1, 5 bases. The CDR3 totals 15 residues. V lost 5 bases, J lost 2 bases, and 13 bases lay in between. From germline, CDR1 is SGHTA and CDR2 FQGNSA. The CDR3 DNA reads TGTGCCAGCAGCGCCACGGGGCGTGGCAATCAGCCCCAGCATTTT. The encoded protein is CASSATGRGNQPQHF.

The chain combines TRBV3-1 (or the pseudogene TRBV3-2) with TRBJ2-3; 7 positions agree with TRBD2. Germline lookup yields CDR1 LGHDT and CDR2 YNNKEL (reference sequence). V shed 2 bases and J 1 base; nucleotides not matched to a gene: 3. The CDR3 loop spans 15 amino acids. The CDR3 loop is CASSQLGRGTDTQYF. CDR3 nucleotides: TGTGCCAGCAGCCAACTAGGGAGGGGCACAGATACGCAGTATTTT.

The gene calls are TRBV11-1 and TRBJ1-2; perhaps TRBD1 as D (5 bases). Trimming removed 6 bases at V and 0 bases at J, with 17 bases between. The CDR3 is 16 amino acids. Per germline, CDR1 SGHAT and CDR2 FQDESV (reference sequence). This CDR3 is CASRHRGWGTNYGYTF. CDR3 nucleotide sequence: TGTGCCAGCAGGCATAGGGGTTGGGGTACTAACTATGGCTACACCTTC.